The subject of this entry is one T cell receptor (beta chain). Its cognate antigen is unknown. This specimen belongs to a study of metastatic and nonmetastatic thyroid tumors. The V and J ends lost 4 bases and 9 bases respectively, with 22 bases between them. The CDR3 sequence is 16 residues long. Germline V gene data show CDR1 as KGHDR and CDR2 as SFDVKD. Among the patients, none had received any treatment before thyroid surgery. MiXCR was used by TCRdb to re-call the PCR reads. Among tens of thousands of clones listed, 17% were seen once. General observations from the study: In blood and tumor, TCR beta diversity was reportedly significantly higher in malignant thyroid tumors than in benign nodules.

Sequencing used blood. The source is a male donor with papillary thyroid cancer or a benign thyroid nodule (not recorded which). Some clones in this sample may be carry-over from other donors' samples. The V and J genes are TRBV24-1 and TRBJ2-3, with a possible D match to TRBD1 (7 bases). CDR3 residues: CATSDPRSQGGRTQYF. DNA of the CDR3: TGTGCCACCAGTGACCCTCGGTCCCAGGGGGGTAGAACGCAGTATTTT.